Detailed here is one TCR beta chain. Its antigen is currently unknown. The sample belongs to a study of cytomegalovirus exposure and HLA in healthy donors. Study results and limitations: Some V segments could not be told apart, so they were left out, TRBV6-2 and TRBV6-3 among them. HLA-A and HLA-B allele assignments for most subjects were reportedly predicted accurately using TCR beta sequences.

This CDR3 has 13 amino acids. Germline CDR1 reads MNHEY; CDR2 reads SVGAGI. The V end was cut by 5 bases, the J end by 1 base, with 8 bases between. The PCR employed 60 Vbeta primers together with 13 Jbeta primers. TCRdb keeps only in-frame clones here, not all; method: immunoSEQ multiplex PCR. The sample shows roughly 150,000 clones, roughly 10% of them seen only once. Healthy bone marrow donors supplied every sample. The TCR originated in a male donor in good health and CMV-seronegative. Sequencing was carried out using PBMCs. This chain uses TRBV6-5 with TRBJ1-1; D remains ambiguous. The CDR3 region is CASSGHRNTEAFF. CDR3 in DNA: TGTGCCAGCAGTGGTCATAGGAACACTGAAGCTTTCTTT.